The entry that follows covers one T cell receptor beta chain sequence. Trimming shortened V by 0 bases and J by 2 bases, and 11 bases separated the two germline ends. Germline lookup yields CDR1 SGHRS and CDR2 YFSETQ. This CDR3 is 15 amino acids long. These data come from a study of type 1 regulatory T cells. The wider study: This in vitro CD4 product, T-allo10, is enriched for Tr1 cells and alloantigen-specific.

TCRdb used MiXCR to reprocess the reads, holding one entry per CDR3 protein. This table holds 80,000 to 100,000 distinct CDR3 sequences, around 30% found once. The chain is built from TRBV5-1 and TRBJ2-5, with D hard to call. Specimen: CD4+ T cells, either the whole sample or a sorted fraction (not recorded which). This TCR derives from a human donor in good health. The CDR3 spells CASSLVGGLQETQYF. CDR3 nucleotides: TGCGCCAGCAGCTTGGTCGGCGGTTTACAAGAGACCCAGTACTTC.